The present T cell receptor (beta chain) was sequenced within a study of CD8 T cells in ankylosing spondylitis. From the 5' RACE reads, TCRdb called clonotypes with MiXCR, one entry per CDR3 protein. Here the sample spans 180,000 or so distinct CDR3 sequences, 11% being singletons. CDR3 size: 16 residues. J gave up 1 base and V 5 bases, and 7 bases lay outside the gene matches. This receptor was obtained from a male donor with ankylosing spondylitis or in good health (not recorded which). This chain uses TRBV12-3 or TRBV12-4 with TRBJ2-5; 10 bases match TRBD2. The material sequenced was blood, either unsorted or a sorted T cell fraction (not recorded which). Written as DNA, the CDR3 is TGTGCCAGCAGTCCTGGGACTAGCGCGATCCAAGAGACCCAGTACTTC. Protein sequence: CASSPGTSAIQETQYF.